This entry features one TCR beta chain sequence. Germline V gene lookup returns CDR1 SGHKS and CDR2 YYEKEE (reference sequence). V lost 3 bases to trimming and J lost 7 bases, with 4 bases between them. This CDR3 is 10 amino acids long. Construction of the TCRbeta library involved unique molecular identifiers. TCRdb re-derived calls from the PCR reads in MiXCR, one entry per CDR3 protein. This sample has more than 450,000 distinct CDR3 sequences, with around 17% found just once. The data were taken from a study of T-cell reconstitution after alpha-beta-depleted transplantation in children. This specimen consisted of PBMCs from the stem cell graft donor, obtained from the stem cell graft. The rearrangement joins TRBV5-5 to TRBJ1-1; unclear D gene. This receptor was obtained from a human donor who donated a stem cell graft to a child with acute lymphoblastic leukemia. CDR3 bases: TGTGCCAGCAGCTACAATGAAGCTTTCTTT. Translation: CASSYNEAFF.